This T cell receptor beta chain was found in a study of Ad26.COV2.S vaccination and SARS-CoV-2 variants. Concerning this clone itself: Its target is not known.

Whole-study results and caveats: Reported findings describe substantial breadth in spike-specific CD8+ and CD4+ T cell responses following vaccination.

Generated by immunoSEQ multiplex PCR, the TCRdb table keeps only in-frame clones and is missing some. The sample has about 350,000 clones; just over 90% are singletons. This TCR was recovered from a human donor who had recovered from COVID-19. Specimen: peripheral blood, collected after recovery from COVID-19.

The CDR3 sequence: CASMGRINYGYTF. The CDR3 DNA sequence: TGTGCCAGCATGGGCAGAATTAACTATGGCTACACCTTC. The chain combines TRBV2 with TRBJ1-2, with D uncertain. The CDR3 consists of 13 residues. Trimming cost V 7 bases and J 1 base, with 10 bases left between them. The germline V gene has CDR1 SNHLY and CDR2 FYNNEI. The variable domain in full, completed from reference TRBV2 and TRBJ1-2, reads EPEVTQTPSHQVTQMGQEVILRCVPISNHLYFYWYRQILGQKVEFLVSFYNNEISEKSEIFDDQFSVERPDGSNFTLKIRSTKLEDSAMYFCASMGRINYGYTFGSGTRLTVV.